These 24 T cell receptor beta chains came from one sample sequenced in a study of identifying expanded T cells in peripheral blood. TCRdb keeps only in-frame clones here, not all; method: immunoSEQ multiplex PCR. The sample lists about 94,000 clones; over 75% were seen once. Source material: blood. Receptors were obtained from a person aged 18 to 75 in good health.

This clone was detected once. V is TRBV7-3 and J is TRBJ2-5; 10 nucleotides match TRBD1. The junction had 6 bases not matched to a gene; V was cut back by 5 bases and J by 3 bases. The CDR3 extends over 15 amino acids. Per the germline V gene, CDR1 is SGHTA and CDR2 is FQGTGA. CDR3 in DNA: TGTGCCAGCAGCCCACAGACAGGGGGCAAAGAGACCCAGTACTTC. Protein sequence: CASSPQTGGKETQYF. Full variable domain (missing parts from reference TRBV7-3 and TRBJ2-5): GAGVSQTPSNKVTEKGKYVELRCDPISGHTALYWYRQSLGQGPEFLIYFQGTGAADDSGLPNDRFFAVRPEGSVSTLKIQRTERGDSAVYLCASSPQTGGKETQYFGPGTRLLVL.

The rearrangement uses TRBV30 and TRBJ2-7; 12 bases align to TRBD2. With 0 bases clipped from V and 2 bases from J, the junction kept 20 bases outside the gene matches. Germline assignment: CDR1 GTSNPN and CDR2 SVGIG (reference sequence). The CDR3 runs to 21 residues. The chain's CDR3 is CAWSVKVAGRLAGARAYEQYF. The CDR3 nucleotides are TGTGCCTGGAGTGTAAAAGTAGCTGGCAGACTAGCGGGGGCAAGGGCCTACGAGCAGTACTTC.

The gene calls are TRBV29-1 and TRBJ2-7, with D possibly matching TRBD1 (5 bases). Trimming cost V 5 bases and J 1 base, with 15 bases left between them. The V gene's germline CDR1 is SQVTM and CDR2 ANQGSEA. This CDR3 has 14 amino acids. CDR3 nucleotides: TGCAGCGTTACAAGACAGTTGAATTCCTACGAGCAGTACTTC. Its protein product is CSVTRQLNSYEQYF.

The chain has TRBV19 and TRBJ1-1, with D possibly matching TRBD1 (6 bases). V was shortened by 1 base and J by 3 bases, with 9 bases between the two germline ends. The CDR3 contains 14 residues. CDR1 and CDR2 from the germline V gene are LNHDA and SQIVND (reference sequence). The CDR3, as DNA: TGTGCCAGTAGTATAGGGGGGGCGCACACTGAAGCTTTCTTT. Its translation: CASSIGGAHTEAFF.

The genes are TRBV2 and TRBJ2-7, with TRBD2 identical over 9 bases. Per the germline V gene, CDR1 is SNHLY and CDR2 is FYNNEI. The trim removed 7 bases at V and 2 bases at J, leaving 6 bases unmatched. CDR3 length: 14 amino acids. In nucleotides, the CDR3 is TGTGCCAGCAAATTAGCGGGAGTCACCTACGAGCAGTACTTC. Amino acids: CASKLAGVTYEQYF. Filled out from reference TRBV2 and TRBJ2-7, the complete variable domain reads EPEVTQTPSHQVTQMGQEVILRCVPISNHLYFYWYRQILGQKVEFLVSFYNNEISEKSEIFDDQFSVERPDGSNFTLKIRSTKLEDSAMYFCASKLAGVTYEQYFGPGTRLTVT.

This clone was detected a few times. The V call is TRBV5-1, the J call TRBJ1-1, with D possibly TRBD1 on 5 matching bases. The CDR3 runs to 14 residues. Trimming took off 2 bases at V and 4 bases at J, with 12 bases between the two ends. The germline gives CDR1 SGHRS, CDR2 YFSETQ. CDR3 bases: TGCGCCAGCAGCTTCGAGGGGATCGGCACTGAAGCTTTCTTT. It encodes CASSFEGIGTEAFF.

The chain combines TRBV11-3 with TRBJ2-7; tentative D call: TRBD1 (5 bases). CDR1 is SGHNT and CDR2 is YENEEA in the germline V gene. There are 14 residues in the CDR3. V lost 3 bases, J lost 7 bases, and 16 bases lay in between. Here the CDR3 DNA reads TGTGCCAGCAGCTTCCCCAGACAGCCCGGGGAGCAGTACTTC. This gives the protein CASSFPRQPGEQYF.

The V and J genes are TRBV27 and TRBJ2-3; 12 bases are a match to TRBD2. Germline trimming cut 5 bases from V and 4 bases from J; bases unmatched to any gene: 10. The CDR3 loop spans 17 amino acids. The germline CDR1 and CDR2 sequences are MNHEY and SMNVEV (reference sequence). CDR3 sequence: CASSRASGRAGADTQYF. For the CDR3, the DNA is TGTGCCAGCAGTAGGGCTAGCGGGAGGGCTGGAGCAGATACGCAGTATTTT.

The chain uses TRBV7-9 and TRBJ2-7; no firm D call. V was clipped by 1 base and J by 5 bases, with 6 bases between them. The CDR3 is 12 residues long. The germline CDR1 and CDR2 sequences are SEHNR and FQNEAQ (reference sequence). CDR3 coding DNA: TGTGCCAGCAGCTTAGGTTCGGACGAGCAGTACTTC. Translating gives CASSLGSDEQYF.

The rearrangement links TRBV2 to TRBJ2-1; 10 bases agree with TRBD1. CDR3 size: 18 residues. The junction had 10 bases not matched to a gene; V was cut back by 2 bases and J by 3 bases. The germline CDR1 and CDR2 sequences are SNHLY and FYNNEI. The CDR3 DNA is TGTGCCAGCAGTGAAATCGGGACAGGGGACTCGAGCTACAATGAGCAGTTCTTC. Its translation is CASSEIGTGDSSYNEQFF.

The chain recombines TRBV19 with TRBJ1-1; no definite D call. V lost 7 bases and J lost 4, with 7 bases in between. Germline V gene lookup returns CDR1 LNHDA and CDR2 SQIVND (reference sequence). The CDR3 length is 11 residues. CDR3 DNA sequence: TGTGCCAGTATGGTAGTCACTGAAGCTTTCTTT. Encoded protein: CASMVVTEAFF.

V and J are TRBV7-9 and TRBJ1-1, with D unclear. CDR3 length equals 14 residues. CDR1 is SEHNR, CDR2 FQNEAQ, per germline (reference sequence). Trimming pared 5 bases from V and 6 bases from J, leaving 16 bases between. CDR3 protein: CASSPPAGEPEAFF. In nucleotides, the CDR3 is TGTGCCAGCAGCCCCCCGGCCGGGGAACCTGAAGCTTTCTTT.

The chain's CDR3 is CASSEFLETQYF. Here the CDR3 DNA reads TGTGCCAGCAGTGAATTCCTGGAGACCCAGTACTTC. This chain joins TRBV6-1 and TRBJ2-5; D gene ambiguous. The CDR3 loop spans 12 amino acids. The germline V and J ends were trimmed by 2 bases and 5 bases, with 6 bases remaining between them. Germline CDR1 reads MNHNS; CDR2 reads SASEGT.

The chain links TRBV7-2 to TRBJ1-5; 10 bases match TRBD1. V shed 0 bases and J 7 bases; nucleotides not matched to a gene: 3. CDR1 and CDR2 from the germline V gene are SGHTA and FQGNSA. The CDR3 totals 15 residues. The CDR3 DNA reads as TGTGCCAGCAGCTTAGCGGGGACAGGGGAACAGCCCCAGCATTTT. Its translation is CASSLAGTGEQPQHF.

V usage is TRBV19 and J usage is TRBJ2-3; perhaps TRBD2 as D (6 bases). Germline CDR1 reads LNHDA; CDR2 reads SQIVND (reference sequence). The CDR3 totals 16 residues. The germline V and J ends were trimmed by 4 bases and 0 bases, with 14 bases remaining between them. CDR3 DNA sequence: TGTGCCAGTAGTACCCCGGGGAGGCGTAGCACAGATACGCAGTATTTT. Its protein is CASSTPGRRSTDTQYF.

The rearrangement uses TRBV5-4 and TRBJ1-2, with D perhaps TRBD1 (5 bases). The germline V gene has CDR1 SGHNT and CDR2 YYREEE (reference sequence). The CDR3 contains 15 residues. V lost 0 bases to trimming and J lost 2 bases, with 11 bases between them. CDR3 coding DNA: TGTGCCAGCAGCTTGGAGGGGAGTCGAAACTATGGCTACACCTTC. This translates into CASSLEGSRNYGYTF.

The rearrangement links TRBV6-5 to TRBJ2-1, with D possibly being TRBD1 or TRBD2 (5 bases each). Germline V gene sequence: CDR1 MNHEY, CDR2 SVGAGI. There are 14 residues in the CDR3. V was pared by 6 bases and J by 9 bases, with 18 bases between. CDR3 sequence: CASRPQWGMGEQFF. CDR3 coding DNA: TGTGCCAGCAGGCCCCAGTGGGGGATGGGTGAGCAGTTCTTC.

CDR3 protein: CASSKGIRGPFQETQYF. CDR3 bases: TGTGCCAGCAGCAAGGGGATCCGGGGGCCCTTCCAAGAGACCCAGTACTTC. The chain couples TRBV21-1 to TRBJ2-5. TRBV21-1 is marked as a pseudogene. The CDR3 contains 17 residues.

V and J are TRBV29-1 and TRBJ1-4, with TRBD1 as a possible D gene (5 bases). Germline CDR1 and CDR2: SQVTM and ANQGSEA. V lost 6 bases to trimming and J lost 8 bases, with 19 bases between them. The CDR3 loop spans 14 amino acids. The CDR3 DNA is TGCAGCGTCGCTCTCTGGGGACTTGACGAAAAACTGTTTTTT. Encoded protein: CSVALWGLDEKLFF.

This clone was seen a few times. The rearrangement joins TRBV4-1 to TRBJ1-2; tentatively, D is TRBD1 (5 bases). The CDR3 consists of 14 residues. Between the trimmed V and J ends, which lost 2 bases and 7 bases, there was a span of 14 bases. Germline V gene data show CDR1 as MGHRA and CDR2 as YSYEKL. CDR3 amino acids: CASSQTGGFRGYTF. The CDR3 DNA sequence: TGCGCCAGCAGCCAAACGGGGGGTTTCCGTGGCTACACCTTC.

The chain employs TRBV6-1 and TRBJ1-4, with TRBD1 matching over 9 bases. The CDR3 length is 15 residues. Germline V CDR1 and CDR2: MNHNS, SASEGT. With V trimmed by 2 bases and J by 7 bases, 5 bases remained unmatched. For the CDR3, the DNA is TGTGCCAGCAGTGAAAGAGGGGGACAGGGTGAAAAACTGTTTTTT. This encodes CASSERGGQGEKLFF.

The genes are TRBV6-1 and TRBJ1-1; D unresolved. The V end lost 6 bases, the J end lost 2 bases, and 7 bases lay between the germline ends. This CDR3 region has 12 residues. The germline V gene encodes CDR1 MNHNS and CDR2 SASEGT. The CDR3 DNA sequence: TGTGCCAGCAGAGTCCCAAACACTGAAGCTTTCTTT. Its protein is CASRVPNTEAFF.

The genes are TRBV29-1 and TRBJ2-1, with a tentative D call TRBD2 (6 bases). Trimming cost V 6 bases and J 6 bases, with 15 bases left between them. CDR1 SQVTM and CDR2 ANQGSEA come from the germline V gene. This CDR3 comprises 13 residues. For the CDR3, the DNA is TGCAGCGTGACTGTCTGGGGAGGCAATGAGCAGTTCTTC. Encoded protein: CSVTVWGGNEQFF.

This clone was counted only a few times. This rearrangement joins TRBV7-9 to TRBJ1-2; the D is unclear. Germline CDR1 and CDR2: SEHNR and FQNEAQ (reference sequence). V lost 1 base and J lost 8, with 8 bases in between. This CDR3 has 12 amino acids. CDR3 sequence reads: CASSLGGNGYTF. The CDR3 region has the DNA TGTGCCAGCAGCTTAGGGGGAAACGGCTACACCTTC.